This entry lists 24 T cell receptor beta chains sequenced from one sample in a study of blood T cell repertoires in COVID-19. The table came from immunoSEQ multiplex PCR; TCRdb's copy has only in-frame clones and leaves some out. The top ten hold roughly 0.78% of the sample, which has around 80,000 clones, 90% seen once. Sequencing was performed on peripheral blood. The source of these receptors is a woman older than 75 with acute or convalescent COVID-19.

V usage is TRBV28 and J usage is TRBJ1-2; no definite D call. Germline CDR1 reads MDHEN; CDR2 reads SYDVKM. V was shortened by 4 bases and J by 0 bases, with 9 bases between the two germline ends. This CDR3 region has 14 residues. DNA for the CDR3: TGTGCCAGCAGTTCTCCCCCCGCTAACTATGGCTACACCTTC. Encoded protein: CASSSPPANYGYTF.

The V call is TRBV12-3 or TRBV12-4, the J call TRBJ2-3; possible D gene TRBD2, 5 bases. The CDR3 is 13 residues long. Trimming cost V 4 bases and J 2 bases, with 7 bases left between them. The CDR3 is CASSSGNTDTQYF. The CDR3 bases are TGTGCCAGCAGTTCCGGGAACACAGATACGCAGTATTTT.

The CDR3 DNA follows: TGTGCCAGAAGCTTGGCTCTCCTGGAGCCCAGCTCCTACAATGAGCAGTTCTTC. Translation: CARSLALLEPSSYNEQFF. The V and J genes are TRBV5-3 and TRBJ2-1; no reliable D call. TRBV5-3 is an open reading frame whose function is uncertain. The CDR3 covers 18 residues. The V end was cut by 0 bases, the J end by 0 bases, with 16 bases between.

The chain joins TRBV5-4 to TRBJ2-7; 8 bases align to TRBD1. Per germline, CDR1 SGHNT and CDR2 YYREEE (reference sequence). The junction had 2 bases not matched to a gene; V was cut back by 2 bases and J by 7 bases. The CDR3 has 12 amino acids. CDR3 sequence (DNA): TGTGCCAGCAGCTTCGGACAGGGAGAGCAGTACTTC. Protein: CASSFGQGEQYF.

The chain recombines TRBV12-2 with TRBJ2-7; TRBD2 is taken as the D call from the table, unchecked against the DNA. TRBV12-2 represents a pseudogene. The CDR3 is 18 amino acids. The CDR3 reads CASRLAGTSGGTSYEQYF. The CDR3 bases are TGTGCAAGTCGCTTAGCCGGGACTAGCGGGGGGACCTCCTACGAGCAGTACTTC.

V usage is TRBV20-1 and J usage is TRBJ1-1; 7 bases are a match to TRBD1. J was trimmed by 0 bases and V by 3 bases; bases with no gene match: 13. Germline V gives CDR1 DFQATT, CDR2 SNEGSKA (reference sequence). The CDR3 contains 17 residues. CDR3 sequence: CSASVVRGRGMNTEAFF. CDR3 coding DNA: TGCAGTGCTAGTGTGGTCAGGGGCAGGGGGATGAACACTGAAGCTTTCTTT.

The chain is built from TRBV2 and TRBJ1-5; 7 nucleotides line up with TRBD1. The V and J ends lost 6 bases and 3 bases, in that order; junction bases with no gene match: 11. Germline CDR1 is SNHLY and CDR2 is FYNNEI. The CDR3 loop spans 16 amino acids. The CDR3 reads CASRSRHTGDNQPQHF. The CDR3 nucleotides are TGTGCCAGCAGGAGCCGACACACAGGGGACAATCAGCCCCAGCATTTT.

This chain joins TRBV3-1 (or the pseudogene TRBV3-2) and TRBJ1-4; 10 positions match TRBD1. CDR1 and CDR2 (germline): LGHDT, YNNKEL (reference sequence). This CDR3 contains 15 residues. The V gene end was trimmed by 4 bases and the J gene end by 5 bases; junction bases not matched to a gene: 4. CDR3: CASSPGTGVNEKLFF. In nucleotides, the CDR3 is TGTGCCAGCAGCCCCGGGACAGGGGTGAATGAAAAACTGTTTTTT.

The V and J genes are TRBV4-1 and TRBJ1-5; D is possibly TRBD1 (6 bases). V was pared by 0 bases and J by 4 bases, with 16 bases between. The CDR3 is 17 amino acids. Germline assignment: CDR1 MGHRA and CDR2 YSYEKL. Written as DNA, the CDR3 is TGCGCCAGCAGCCAAGATCGGACCCGAACAGGGAATCAGCCCCAGCATTTT. Amino acids: CASSQDRTRTGNQPQHF.

This chain connects TRBV28 to TRBJ2-3; a possible D gene is TRBD2 (6 bases). The V gene's germline CDR1 is MDHEN and CDR2 SYDVKM. The CDR3 is made up of 14 amino acids. V was clipped by 6 bases and J by 2 bases, with 12 bases between them. CDR3 bases: TGTGCCAGCAGCCCTCCGGACTACACAGATACGCAGTATTTT. Its protein is CASSPPDYTDTQYF.

The CDR3 here is CASSLGGAGANIQYF. CDR3 nucleotide sequence: TGTGCCAGCAGCTTAGGGGGAGCAGGGGCAAACATTCAGTACTTC. This rearrangement joins TRBV7-2 to TRBJ2-4; maybe TRBD1 (6 bases). This CDR3 has 15 residues. Germline V gene data show CDR1 as SGHTA and CDR2 as FQGNSA. V was clipped by 1 base and J by 6 bases, with 13 bases between them.

This clone occurred once. The gene calls are TRBV12-3 or TRBV12-4 and TRBJ2-1; D unresolved. V dropped 6 bases and J dropped 7 bases, with 10 bases sitting between them. There are 12 residues in the CDR3. The CDR3 region has the DNA TGTGCCAGCAGACCTAGAAGGAATGAGCAGTTCTTC. Translated: CASRPRRNEQFF.

The rearrangement joins TRBV5-4 to TRBJ2-1; the match to TRBD2 covers 7 bases. There are 16 residues in the CDR3. The V segment lost 2 bases and the J segment 4 bases; nucleotides outside the gene matches: 9. CDR1 SGHNT and CDR2 YYREEE come from the germline V gene (reference sequence). Here the CDR3 reads CASSLGAGKAYNEQFF. CDR3 bases: TGTGCCAGCAGCTTAGGAGCGGGAAAGGCGTACAATGAGCAGTTCTTC. The complete variable domain, with remaining parts taken from reference TRBV5-4 and TRBJ2-1, reads ETGVTQSPTHLIKTRGQQVTLRCSSQSGHNTVSWYQQALGQGPQFIFQYYREEENGRGNFPPRFSGLQFPNYSSELNVNALELDDSALYLCASSLGAGKAYNEQFFGPGTRLTVL.

V gene TRBV7-9 combines with J gene TRBJ2-2, with TRBD2 identical over 8 bases. The V gene end was trimmed by 11 bases and the J gene end by 4 bases; junction bases not matched to a gene: 15. This CDR3 contains 16 residues. CDR1 SEHNR and CDR2 FQNEAQ come from the germline V gene (reference sequence). The DNA of the CDR3 is TGTGCCGGTAAAATGGGAGTAGCGGGGCTCACCGGGGAGCTGTTTTTT. Its translation: CAGKMGVAGLTGELFF.

J is TRBJ2-3 and V is TRBV5-6, with 8 bases lining up with TRBD2. CDR3 length: 14 residues. V shed 3 bases and J 4 bases; nucleotides not matched to a gene: 4. Per the germline V gene, CDR1 is SGHDT and CDR2 is YYEEEE. CDR3 sequence (DNA): TGTGCCAGCAGCTCGAGCGGGGGTTCAGATACGCAGTATTTT. It translates to CASSSSGGSDTQYF.

The chain links TRBV18 to TRBJ2-2; 8 bases agree with TRBD1. Germline V gives CDR1 KGHSH, CDR2 LQKENI. Trimming removed 3 bases from V and 1 base from J; junction bases left unmatched: 1. This CDR3 spans 15 amino acids. The DNA for the CDR3 is TGTGCCAGCTCACCGGACAGGGTGAACACCGGGGAGCTGTTTTTT. It codes for CASSPDRVNTGELFF.

J is TRBJ1-5 and V is TRBV7-9; D gene ambiguous. Per germline, CDR1 SEHNR and CDR2 FQNEAQ (reference sequence). V lost 1 base to trimming and J lost 3 bases, with 7 bases between them. The length of the CDR3 is 14 residues. The CDR3 DNA is TGTGCCAGCAGCTTAGGGGAGTTCAATCAGCCCCAGCATTTT. Protein sequence: CASSLGEFNQPQHF. The whole variable domain, remainder taken from reference TRBV7-9 and TRBJ1-5, is DTGVSQNPRHKITKRGQNVTFRCDPISEHNRLYWYRQTLGQGPEFLTYFQNEAQLEKSRLLSDRFSAERPKGSFSTLEIQRTEQGDSAMYLCASSLGEFNQPQHFGDGTRLSIL.

The rearrangement links TRBV19 to TRBJ2-3, with 7 bases matching TRBD2. CDR3 length: 15 residues. V shed 1 base and J 6 bases; nucleotides not matched to a gene: 7. Germline V gene lookup returns CDR1 LNHDA and CDR2 SQIVND (reference sequence). Written as DNA, the CDR3 is TGTGCCAGTAGTATAGGGGGCGGGAGAACTGATACGCAGTATTTT. Its translation is CASSIGGGRTDTQYF.

The chain links TRBV4-3 to TRBJ1-1, with no clear D. The germline gives CDR1 LGHNA, CDR2 YSLEER. The CDR3 sequence is 16 residues long. Between the trimmed V and J ends, which lost 0 bases and 6 bases, there was a span of 17 bases. The CDR3 protein is CASSQDLGSPRAEAFF. The CDR3 DNA reads as TGCGCCAGCAGCCAAGATCTTGGGAGCCCGCGGGCTGAAGCTTTCTTT.

V usage is TRBV7-2 and J usage is TRBJ2-7, with TRBD2 matching 12 bases. Germline loops: CDR1 SGHTA, CDR2 FQGNSA. Germline trimming cut 5 bases from V and 0 bases from J; bases unmatched to any gene: 2. The CDR3 contains 15 residues. The CDR3 DNA reads TGTGCCAGCAGCCCTAGCGGGGGGGACTCCTACGAGCAGTACTTC. It codes for CASSPSGGDSYEQYF.

The chain combines TRBV27 with TRBJ2-7; TRBD1 matches 9 bases. Germline loops: CDR1 MNHEY, CDR2 SMNVEV (reference sequence). Unmatched junction bases numbered 5, after V lost 5 bases and J lost 3 bases. This CDR3 comprises 14 residues. For the CDR3, the DNA is TGTGCCAGCAGTCGGGGACAGGGACACTACGAGCAGTACTTC. Protein sequence: CASSRGQGHYEQYF.

The chain joins TRBV3-1 (or the pseudogene TRBV3-2) to TRBJ1-3; D is possibly TRBD1 (5 bases). This CDR3 region has 15 residues. Germline CDR1 is LGHDT and CDR2 is YNNKEL (reference sequence). V lost 5 bases and J 2 bases, leaving 13 bases between the germline ends. CDR3 in DNA: TGTGCCAGCAGCACAGCCAGGGTAACTGGAAACACCATATATTTT. It translates to CASSTARVTGNTIYF.

This rearrangement joins TRBV18 to TRBJ2-1; the D gene is possibly TRBD2 (6 bases). V lost 6 bases and J lost 5, with 14 bases in between. The length of the CDR3 is 14 residues. From germline, CDR1 is KGHSH and CDR2 LQKENI. CDR3 amino acids: CASSPNGGDNEQFF. The CDR3 bases are TGTGCCAGCTCCCCCAACGGGGGAGACAATGAGCAGTTCTTC.

The chain uses TRBV18 and TRBJ1-2; 8 nucleotides line up with TRBD1. V lost 5 bases to trimming and J lost 7 bases; unmatched junction nucleotides: 12. CDR3 size: 15 residues. CDR1 and CDR2 (germline): KGHSH, LQKENI. CDR3 DNA: TGTGCCAGCTCAGACCTCGGACAGGGCTTTCGTGGCTACACCTTC. This codes for CASSDLGQGFRGYTF.